These T cell receptor beta chains were read from a single sample in a study of cytotoxic CD8 clonotypes in ibrutinib-treated CLL. Assay used: immunoSEQ multiplex PCR; TCRdb lists only in-frame clones, some missing. The table includes more than 15,000 clones, 65% to 70% detected once. This specimen consisted of PBMCs, obtained before ibrutinib treatment. Receptors originate from a human donor with chronic lymphocytic leukemia. Each CDR3 is given without its conserved first and last residue.

TRBV30	TRBJ1-2	AWRPTRAGQSFDYT
TRBV19	TRBJ1-5	ASSIGGGGQPQH
TRBV4-1	TRBJ2-5	ASSQGNTGETQY
TRBV2	TRBJ2-3	ASSEIIGDTQY
TRBV7-8	TRBJ1-6	ASSRDSYNSPLH
TRBV2	TRBJ1-1	ASQLMNTEAF
TRBV10-3	TRBJ2-3	AIEGQGTDTQY
TRBV5-1	TRBJ2-7	ASSLGRFSSSYEQY
TRBV5-4	TRBJ2-7	ASSSKRGANYEQY
TRBV11-2	TRBJ1-3	ASSLLGEGGNTIY
TRBV30	TRBJ2-7	AWSRDRPYEQY
TRBV30	TRBJ1-2	AWRMDGRTYGYT
TRBV27	TRBJ1-1	ASSLGTGKAEAF
TRBV7-2	TRBJ1-2	ASSWAGQGAYYGYT
TRBV5-8	TRBJ2-3	ASSLADGQRGTQY
TRBV28	TRBJ2-7	ASSLTSYEQY
TRBV7-6	TRBJ1-2	ASSAHINYGYT
TRBV6-1	TRBJ2-4	ATADRVIQY
TRBV29-1	TRBJ2-5	SVGIQETQY
TRBV10-1	TRBJ2-2	ASTRRGNGELF
TRBV18	TRBJ1-3	ASSPDGGNTIY
TRBV7-8	TRBJ1-1	ASGPGNTEAF
TRBV28	TRBJ1-5	ASSFQHSNQPQH
TRBV6-5	TRBJ2-2	ASSYRGRELF
TRBV12-5	TRBJ2-7	ASGPGEGAHEQY
TRBV28	TRBJ1-2	ASRDRVYGYT
TRBV25-1	TRBJ1-2	ASSEPGRYGYT
TRBV11-3	TRBJ1-1	ASSLDRRAEAF
TRBV25-1	TRBJ1-2	ASSAFTGEGYT
TRBV7-6	TRBJ2-2	ASSPRGLAVNTGELF
TRBV7-2	TRBJ1-1	ASLQGMNTEAF
TRBV5-1	TRBJ2-7	ASSLDSTYEQY
TRBV28	TRBJ2-2	ASRTPSGGTTGELF
TRBV4-3	TRBJ2-3	ASSQDTGGYTDRQY
TRBV5-5	TRBJ2-5	ASSSSGGAGETQY
TRBV7-6	TRBJ1-1	ASRGGTRAF
TRBV5-5	TRBJ2-7	ASSPSVTSGAREQY
TRBV7-2	TRBJ2-4	ASSGTPGIAKNIQY
TRBV30	TRBJ1-4	AWSGRVGEKLF
TRBV28	TRBJ2-7	ASSLAGGPYEQY
TRBV19	TRBJ1-6	ASSSRGTGPNSPLH
TRBV5-1	TRBJ2-2	ASNHGQPRSGELF
TRBV6-6	TRBJ1-2	ASSYGQLTGYT
TRBV19	TRBJ2-2	ASSIGAVGELF
TRBV4-2	TRBJ2-7	ASSRDPTGLAAYEQY
TRBV19	TRBJ1-6	ASPCKEDNSPLH
TRBV5-1	TRBJ2-1	ASSWAGQSEQF
TRBV7-2	TRBJ2-7	ASSLAASGVLEREQY
TRBV19	TRBJ2-5	ASSSELGETQY
TRBV11-3	TRBJ2-3	ASSLVTSGVAASTDTQY
TRBV30	TRBJ2-1	AWDTSSYNEQF
TRBV18	TRBJ2-6	ASSPRTAGASGANVLT
TRBV19	TRBJ1-1	ASIPFEGEEAF
TRBV10-3	TRBJ1-1	AISESRSTNTEAF
TRBV30	TRBJ1-5	AWDTGPYSNQPQH